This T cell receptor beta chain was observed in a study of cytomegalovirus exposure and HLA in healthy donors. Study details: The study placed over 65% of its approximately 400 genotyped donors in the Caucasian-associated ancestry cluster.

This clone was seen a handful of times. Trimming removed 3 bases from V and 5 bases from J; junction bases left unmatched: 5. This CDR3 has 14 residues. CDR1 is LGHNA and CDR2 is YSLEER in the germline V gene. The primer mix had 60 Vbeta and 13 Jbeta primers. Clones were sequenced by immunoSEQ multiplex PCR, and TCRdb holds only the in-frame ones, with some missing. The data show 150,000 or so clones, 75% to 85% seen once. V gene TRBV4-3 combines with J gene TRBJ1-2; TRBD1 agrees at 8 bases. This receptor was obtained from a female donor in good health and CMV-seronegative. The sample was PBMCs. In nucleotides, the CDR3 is TGCGCCAGCAGCCAGGGCAGGGGGCCTTATGGCTACACCTTC. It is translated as CASSQGRGPYGYTF.